Following are 18 T cell receptor beta chains from one sample sequenced in a study of cytomegalovirus exposure and HLA in healthy donors. PCR employed 60 Vbeta and 13 Jbeta primers. Here immunoSEQ multiplex PCR was the method, and the copy in TCRdb shows in-frame clones only, minus some. Of 130,000 to 150,000 clones in the sample, 73% are singletons; the top ten hold about an eighth. Sequencing input: PBMCs. Receptors originate from a human donor in good health.

This clone was seen only a few times. The V gene is TRBV6-6, the J gene TRBJ1-3; D unresolved. Germline V gene sequence: CDR1 MNHNY, CDR2 SVGAGI (reference sequence). The CDR3 extends over 15 amino acids. The V gene lost 6 bases and the J gene lost 0 bases, with 12 bases spanning the gap. The CDR3 sequence is CASRAPGFSGNTIYF. CDR3 bases: TGTGCCAGCAGGGCCCCAGGTTTCTCTGGAAACACCATATATTTT.

The chain recombines TRBV29-1 with TRBJ2-7; D remains ambiguous. The CDR3 is 13 residues long. V shed 1 base and J shed 3 bases, with 10 bases lying between them. The germline CDR1 and CDR2 sequences are SQVTM and ANQGSEA. The CDR3 reads CSVEGPQNYEQYF. The CDR3 nucleotides read TGCAGCGTTGAAGGACCACAGAACTACGAGCAGTACTTC.

This clone was seen only a few times. The chain employs TRBV27 and TRBJ2-3; possible D gene TRBD2, 7 bases. Trimming took 7 bases from V and 5 from J, leaving 22 bases between them. The CDR3 covers 16 residues. The germline CDR1 and CDR2 sequences are MNHEY and SMNVEV (reference sequence). In nucleotides, the CDR3 is TGTGCCAGCACCCCCATGAGGGGGGGACCAGGAGATACGCAGTATTTT. It is translated as CASTPMRGGPGDTQYF.

This chain joins TRBV7-8 and TRBJ2-7; TRBD2 might be the D (6 bases). V dropped 2 bases and J dropped 6 bases, with 23 bases sitting between them. Germline loops: CDR1 SGHVS, CDR2 FQNEAQ. The CDR3 spans 17 residues. The CDR3 coding sequence is TGTGCCAGCAGCTTAAGTTTCAGAGGAGGGTTACTGGGCGAGCAGTACTTC. This sequence encodes CASSLSFRGGLLGEQYF.

The rearrangement links TRBV6-6 to TRBJ1-2; 9 nucleotides match TRBD1. CDR1 is MNHNY and CDR2 is SVGAGI in the germline V gene (reference sequence). With 4 bases clipped from V and 8 bases from J, the junction kept 11 bases outside the gene matches. CDR3 length equals 15 residues. DNA for the CDR3: TGTGCCAGCAGTTCTACCGGGACAGGGCTTGGCGGCTACACCTTC. This sequence encodes CASSSTGTGLGGYTF.

The V and J genes are TRBV15 and TRBJ2-3; 7 nucleotides match TRBD1. V shed 7 bases and J 4 bases; nucleotides not matched to a gene: 20. This CDR3 region has 18 residues. Germline lookup yields CDR1 LNHNV and CDR2 YYDKDF (reference sequence). This CDR3 is CATMSDLWDSLPPDTQYF. As DNA, the CDR3 is TGTGCCACCATGAGTGACCTATGGGACAGCCTACCACCAGATACGCAGTATTTT.

This clone was found once. The rearrangement joins TRBV7-6 to TRBJ1-5, with unresolved D. CDR1 and CDR2 (germline): SGHVS, FNYEAQ. CDR3 size: 13 residues. Trimming took 5 bases from V and 7 from J, leaving 12 bases between them. CDR3 coding DNA: TGTGCCAGCAGCGCAGTAGGAGGGCAGCCCCAGCATTTT. It codes for CASSAVGGQPQHF. The entire variable domain, with the rest obtained from reference TRBV7-6 and TRBJ1-5, is as follows: GAGVSQSPRYKVTKRGQDVALRCDPISGHVSLYWYRQALGQGPEFLTYFNYEAQQDKSGLPNDRFSAERPEGSISTLTIQRTEQRDSAMYRCASSAVGGQPQHFGDGTRLSIL.

This clone came up a few times. J is TRBJ1-6 and V is TRBV6-1; possible D gene TRBD1, 5 bases. V lost 5 bases to trimming and J lost 2 bases, with 7 bases between them. Germline V lookup: CDR1 MNHNS, CDR2 SASEGT. The CDR3 length is 14 residues. DNA of the CDR3: TGTGCCAGCAGTTCAGGGCCCTATAATTCACCCCTCCACTTT. Protein sequence: CASSSGPYNSPLHF.

The rearrangement uses TRBV9 and TRBJ2-1; maybe TRBD1 (5 bases). The CDR3 has 15 amino acids. Germline assignment: CDR1 SGDLS and CDR2 YYNGEE. The V and J ends lost 2 bases and 2 bases respectively, with 11 bases between them. The CDR3 region has the DNA TGTGCCAGCAGCGTGGCAGGGATGCCCTACAATGAGCAGTTCTTC. Amino acids: CASSVAGMPYNEQFF. The full variable domain, rest sourced from reference TRBV9 and TRBJ2-1, is DSGVTQTPKHLITATGQRVTLRCSPRSGDLSVYWYQQSLDQGLQFLIQYYNGEERAKGNILERFSAQQFPDLHSELNLSSLELGDSALYFCASSVAGMPYNEQFFGPGTRLTVL.

The chain has TRBV28 and TRBJ1-3, with D uncertain. This CDR3 has 16 residues. In germline, CDR1 is MDHEN, CDR2 SYDVKM. V lost 7 bases and J 0 bases, leaving 16 bases between the germline ends. The CDR3: CASILGTAFSGNTIYF. The CDR3 DNA reads TGTGCCAGCATCCTAGGCACCGCTTTCTCTGGAAACACCATATATTTT.

This clone was detected once. The chain is built from TRBV9 and TRBJ2-7; 10 bases match TRBD2. This CDR3 region has 16 residues. CDR1 is SGDLS and CDR2 is YYNGEE in the germline V gene. Unmatched junction bases numbered 10, after V lost 2 bases and J lost 5 bases. The CDR3 sequence is CASSVASGGPPNEQYF. DNA for the CDR3: TGTGCCAGCAGCGTGGCTAGCGGGGGACCTCCGAACGAGCAGTACTTC.

The chain links TRBV4-2 to TRBJ1-1, with D hard to call. The CDR3 spans 15 residues. CDR1 and CDR2 (germline): LGHNA, YNFKEQ. Trimming removed 0 bases from V and 0 bases from J, with 8 bases in between. CDR3 loop: CASSQDRDMNTEAFF. The CDR3 bases are TGTGCCAGCAGCCAAGATCGCGATATGAACACTGAAGCTTTCTTT.

The chain carries TRBV7-9 and TRBJ1-1; D unclear. The CDR3 extends over 14 amino acids. Germline loops: CDR1 SEHNR, CDR2 FQNEAQ (reference sequence). V lost 5 bases to trimming and J lost 1 base, with 11 bases between them. The CDR3 region is CASSPPAGNTEAFF. The CDR3 DNA is TGTGCCAGCAGCCCCCCCGCAGGGAACACTGAAGCTTTCTTT.

This clone was detected only a few times. The chain uses TRBV6-5 and TRBJ1-1; D is undetermined. The V and J ends lost 0 bases and 1 base respectively, with 6 bases between them. The CDR3 has 14 residues. Looked up from germline, CDR1 is MNHEY and CDR2 is SVGAGI. The CDR3 here is CASSYSSRNTEAFF. In nucleotides, the CDR3 is TGTGCCAGCAGTTACTCGTCGCGGAACACTGAAGCTTTCTTT.

The chain uses TRBV11-3 and TRBJ2-7, with TRBD2 matching over 8 bases. The CDR3 is 14 amino acids. The V gene's germline CDR1 is SGHNT and CDR2 YENEEA. V lost 5 bases to trimming and J lost 4 bases; unmatched junction nucleotides: 7. The chain's CDR3 is CASSQSGSLYEQYF. For the CDR3, the DNA is TGTGCCAGCAGCCAAAGCGGGAGTTTGTACGAGCAGTACTTC. The full variable domain, its missing parts supplied by reference TRBV11-3 and TRBJ2-7, is EAGVVQSPRYKIIEKKQPVAFWCNPISGHNTLYWYLQNLGQGPELLIRYENEEAVDDSQLPKDRFSAERLKGVDSTLKIQPAELGDSAVYLCASSQSGSLYEQYFGPGTRLTVT.

The V gene is TRBV5-4, the J gene TRBJ1-2; the D gene is possibly TRBD1 (6 bases). From germline, CDR1 is SGHNT and CDR2 YYREEE (reference sequence). Deletions cut 5 bases from V and 7 bases from J, with 21 bases between. The CDR3 totals 15 residues. CDR3 residues: CASRNFGGGLRGYTF. Here the CDR3 DNA reads TGTGCCAGCAGGAACTTCGGGGGGGGCTTACGTGGCTACACCTTC.

V usage is TRBV7-9 and J usage is TRBJ1-4; 9 positions agree with TRBD1. The V segment lost 5 bases and the J segment 1 base; nucleotides outside the gene matches: 2. Germline-derived CDR1 and CDR2 are SEHNR and FQNEAQ (reference sequence). The CDR3 sequence is 15 residues long. As DNA, the CDR3 is TGTGCCAGCAGCGAGACAGGGGGAACTAATGAAAAACTGTTTTTT. Translation: CASSETGGTNEKLFF.

This clone was detected only once. This chain uses TRBV29-1 with TRBJ2-7; TRBD1 matches 8 bases. The CDR3 runs 14 residues. Losses at the gene ends were 1 base for V and 3 bases for J; bases not matched to a gene: 5. Per germline, CDR1 SQVTM and CDR2 ANQGSEA. Here the CDR3 DNA reads TGCAGCGTTGAAGTTGGACAGGGCAGCTACGAGCAGTACTTC. This translates into CSVEVGQGSYEQYF.